This TCR beta chain was profiled in a study of monozygotic twins with inflammatory bowel disease. Findings of the study overall: Clonotype sharing was lower in IBD patients than healthy twins, most markedly with disease activity.

Template switching incorporated UMIs with a 6-nucleotide sample barcode. TCRdb re-called the 5' RACE reads and gives one entry per CDR3 protein, without DNA. The record lists roughly 150,000 distinct CDR3 sequences, of which the ten most abundant hold over 2.5%. CDR1 and CDR2 from the germline V gene are MNHEY and SMNVEV (reference sequence). The CDR3 is made up of 20 amino acids. As for this clonotype: The antigen is not known.

The rearrangement joins TRBV27 to TRBJ2-3; TCRdb reports TRBD2, a call that lacks DNA to check it against. The origin of this receptor is a human donor with ulcerative colitis or Crohn's disease, or a healthy co-twin of an affected twin (not recorded which). The sequenced sample was blood. The CDR3 reads CASSSSTSGRGQKITDTQYF.